This T cell receptor beta chain originates from a study of identical twins. The germline V gene has CDR1 SGHAT and CDR2 FQDESV (reference sequence). With V trimmed by 5 bases and J by 6 bases, 6 bases remained unmatched. The CDR3 loop spans 13 amino acids. TCRdb re-derived calls from the 5' RACE reads in MiXCR, one entry per CDR3 protein. The profile covers a few hundred thousand distinct CDR3 sequences, with about 10% appearing a single time and roughly 10% taken by the ten largest. The sequenced material came from memory T cells sorted from blood. This receptor was taken from a man aged 50-59 years in good health. This chain joins TRBV11-1 and TRBJ2-5; 7 nucleotides match TRBD1. The DNA of the CDR3 is TGTGCCAGCAGCCGGACAGGCTGGCAGACCCAGTACTTC. Protein: CASSRTGWQTQYF.